The 22 T cell receptor beta chains in this list originate from one sample, sequenced in a study of blood T cell repertoires in COVID-19. Clones were read by immunoSEQ multiplex PCR, and TCRdb kept only the in-frame ones, dropping some. The data contain tens of thousands of clones, 80% of them singletons. Sequenced: peripheral blood. The receptor source for this set is an older man with active or convalescent COVID-19.

V usage is TRBV3-1 (or the pseudogene TRBV3-2) and J usage is TRBJ1-2; D is possibly TRBD1 (6 bases). V lost 6 bases, J lost 6 bases, and 23 bases lay in between. Germline V gene sequence: CDR1 LGHDT, CDR2 YNNKEL (reference sequence). The CDR3 loop spans 16 amino acids. DNA of the CDR3: TGTGCCAGCAGGGATCCGGGACAAGGTTCAGAGGATGGCTACACCTTC. Translating gives CASRDPGQGSEDGYTF.

J is TRBJ2-7 and V is TRBV7-3; TRBD2 matches at 9 bases. CDR1 and CDR2 from the germline V gene are SGHTA and FQGTGA. The CDR3 has 16 residues. V lost 1 base and J lost 7; bases outside the gene matches: 11. The CDR3 nucleotides are TGTGCCAGCAGCTTAAATCGCAGTGCTAGCGGGACGGAGCAGTACTTC. It encodes CASSLNRSASGTEQYF.

The chain carries TRBV9 and TRBJ2-1; TRBD2 aligns across 14 bases. The V gene end was trimmed by 4 bases and the J gene end by 3 bases; junction bases not matched to a gene: 6. This CDR3 has 17 residues. The germline V gene has CDR1 SGDLS and CDR2 YYNGEE. This CDR3 reads CASSTGTSGSFYNEQFF. As DNA, the CDR3 is TGTGCCAGCAGCACCGGGACTAGCGGGAGCTTCTACAATGAGCAGTTCTTC.

This chain joins TRBV5-1 and TRBJ1-3; 7 bases are a match to TRBD1. This CDR3 comprises 15 residues. V shed 1 base and J 1 base; nucleotides not matched to a gene: 2. CDR1 and CDR2 from the germline V gene are SGHRS and YFSETQ. CDR3 DNA: TGCGCCAGCAGCTTGTTACAGGGGTCTGGAAACACCATATATTTT. Residues: CASSLLQGSGNTIYF.

The genes are TRBV4-2 and TRBJ2-2; the match to TRBD2 covers 12 bases. The CDR3 runs to 21 residues. With V trimmed by 0 bases and J by 5 bases, 16 bases remained unmatched. Germline CDR1 LGHNA, CDR2 YNFKEQ. The CDR3 nucleotides read TGTGCCAGCAGCCAAGATTCAACTAGCGGGAGGACCTCCCTGAGGACCGGGGAGCTGTTTTTT. This encodes CASSQDSTSGRTSLRTGELFF.

The chain combines TRBV9 with TRBJ2-3; 8 bases are a match to TRBD2. Looked up from germline, CDR1 is SGDLS and CDR2 is YYNGEE. J was trimmed by 0 bases and V by 0 bases; bases with no gene match: 0. This CDR3 has 15 amino acids. The chain's CDR3 is CASSVAGGSTDTQYF. As DNA, the CDR3 is TGTGCCAGCAGCGTAGCGGGAGGGAGCACAGATACGCAGTATTTT.

The chain uses TRBV2 and TRBJ2-2, with D perhaps TRBD2 (5 bases). The CDR3 has 14 residues. CDR1 is SNHLY and CDR2 is FYNNEI in the germline V gene. Trimming removed 3 bases at V and 7 bases at J, with 12 bases between. CDR3 DNA sequence: TGTGCCAGCAGTGACCTCTGGGAGAGCGGGGAGCTGTTTTTT. It yields the protein CASSDLWESGELFF.

The rearrangement links TRBV23-1 to TRBJ1-6, with unresolved D. TRBV23-1 is an open reading frame whose function is uncertain. The V end was cut by 3 bases, the J end by 0 bases, with 12 bases between. CDR3 length: 17 residues. The CDR3 loop is CASSHYPEISYNSPLHF. The CDR3 DNA sequence: TGCGCCAGCAGTCATTATCCAGAAATCTCCTATAATTCACCCCTCCACTTT.

The chain carries TRBV4-1 and TRBJ2-1; 7 bases are a match to TRBD1. The CDR3 is 15 residues long. J was trimmed by 7 bases and V by 0 bases; bases with no gene match: 6. Germline CDR1 MGHRA, CDR2 YSYEKL. The CDR3 DNA follows: TGCGCCAGCAGCCAAGATCGGGGCAGGGGGAATGAGCAGTTCTTC. Amino acids: CASSQDRGRGNEQFF.

This chain joins TRBV15 and TRBJ2-1; 8 nucleotides agree with TRBD2. Germline V lookup: CDR1 LNHNV, CDR2 YYDKDF (reference sequence). The J segment lost 9 bases and the V segment lost 3 bases, leaving 10 bases of the junction unmatched. This CDR3 is built from 15 residues. DNA of the CDR3: TGTGCCACCAGCAGCCCAGCGGGAGTGTCGCCTGAGCAGTTCTTC. Translated, it gives CATSSPAGVSPEQFF.

The rearrangement links TRBV7-9 to TRBJ2-2; 9 bases map to TRBD2. There are 16 residues in the CDR3. Germline V gene sequence: CDR1 SEHNR, CDR2 FQNEAQ (reference sequence). V lost 6 bases to trimming and J lost 3 bases; unmatched junction nucleotides: 8. CDR3 amino acids: CASSPERGAYTGELFF. The DNA for the CDR3 is TGTGCCAGCAGTCCGGAGCGGGGGGCATACACCGGGGAGCTGTTTTTT.

This clone was seen a handful of times. The chain employs TRBV19 and TRBJ1-5, with 8 bases lining up with TRBD1. Germline loops: CDR1 LNHDA, CDR2 SQIVND (reference sequence). This CDR3 spans 18 amino acids. V was clipped by 4 bases and J by 1 base; unmatched bases: 12. CDR3 amino acids: CASSSNSRGLRSNQPQHF. CDR3 DNA sequence: TGTGCCAGTAGTAGTAACTCCAGGGGGCTGAGAAGCAATCAGCCCCAGCATTTT.

V gene TRBV7-9 combines with J gene TRBJ1-2; the match to TRBD1 covers 7 bases. Trimming cost V 5 bases and J 5 bases; bases outside gene matches: 8. CDR3 length equals 14 residues. The germline V gene has CDR1 SEHNR and CDR2 FQNEAQ (reference sequence). The CDR3 bases are TGTGCCAGCAGCAACCTACAGGGGAGGTATGGCTACACCTTC. This encodes CASSNLQGRYGYTF.

The V gene is TRBV15, the J gene TRBJ2-7; 8 nucleotides match TRBD1. The CDR3 length is 14 residues. V gave up 3 bases and J gave up 3 bases; unmatched junction bases: 4. The germline CDR1 and CDR2 sequences are LNHNV and YYDKDF (reference sequence). In nucleotides, the CDR3 is TGTGCCACCAGCAGGGACAGGGCCCTCTACGAGCAGTACTTC. Translating it yields CATSRDRALYEQYF.

The chain is built from TRBV27 and TRBJ1-6; D possibly corresponds to TRBD1 (5 bases). Germline CDR1 is MNHEY and CDR2 is SMNVEV (reference sequence). The CDR3 has 16 residues. Trimming pared 2 bases from V and 5 bases from J, leaving 13 bases between. The DNA of the CDR3 is TGTGCCAGCAGTTTAGGGGGGGGTGCGGATAATTCACCCCTCCACTTT. Protein sequence: CASSLGGGADNSPLHF.

The rearrangement links TRBV6-2 or TRBV6-3 to TRBJ2-7, with a tentative D call TRBD1 (5 bases). CDR1 is MNHEY and CDR2 is SVGEGT in the germline V gene. V lost 5 bases to trimming and J lost 5 bases, with 10 bases between them. The CDR3 has 12 amino acids. The CDR3: CASSPTDNEQYF. The CDR3 DNA follows: TGTGCCAGCAGTCCCACGGACAACGAGCAGTACTTC.

The CDR3 sequence is CASSQSRGMTKNIQYF. CDR3 DNA: TGCGCCAGCAGCCAAAGCAGGGGGATGACCAAAAACATTCAGTACTTC. The chain links TRBV4-3 to TRBJ2-4, with 7 bases lining up with TRBD1. The CDR3 spans 16 residues. With V trimmed by 2 bases and J by 2 bases, 6 bases remained unmatched. CDR1 and CDR2 from the germline V gene are LGHNA and YSLEER.

The chain couples TRBV11-2 to TRBJ2-3, with unresolved D. V lost 5 bases and J 2 bases, leaving 8 bases between the germline ends. CDR1 SGHAT and CDR2 FQNNGV come from the germline V gene. The CDR3 totals 13 residues. CDR3 loop: CASSHSNTDTQYF. CDR3 DNA: TGTGCCAGCAGCCACAGCAACACAGATACGCAGTATTTT.

The chain has TRBV7-6 and TRBJ2-3; 11 bases agree with TRBD2. This CDR3 region has 16 residues. CDR1 SGHVS and CDR2 FNYEAQ come from the germline V gene. J gave up 6 bases and V 1 base, and 6 bases lay outside the gene matches. In DNA form, the CDR3 reads TGTGCCAGCAGCTTAGGACTAGCGGGACAATTGGATACGCAGTATTTT. Protein: CASSLGLAGQLDTQYF.

This rearrangement joins TRBV10-2 to TRBJ2-2, with 10 bases lining up with TRBD2. CDR3 length: 14 amino acids. Germline-derived CDR1 and CDR2 are WSHSY and SAAADI. Trimming cost V 11 bases and J 5 bases; bases outside gene matches: 8. CDR3 sequence reads: CAVKRGGSTGELFF. The CDR3 bases are TGCGCCGTGAAGCGGGGGGGGTCTACCGGGGAGCTGTTTTTT.

The gene calls are TRBV5-1 and TRBJ1-1, with 9 bases fitting TRBD1. Trimming at V came to 4 bases and at J to 1 base, leaving 8 bases not matched to a gene. This CDR3 comprises 16 residues. Germline V lookup: CDR1 SGHRS, CDR2 YFSETQ. The CDR3 region is CASSPDRGGKNTEAFF. Written as DNA, the CDR3 is TGCGCCAGCAGCCCCGACAGGGGGGGAAAGAACACTGAAGCTTTCTTT.

V usage is TRBV28 and J usage is TRBJ1-2, with TRBD1 as a possible D gene (5 bases). The germline CDR1 and CDR2 sequences are MDHEN and SYDVKM. Deletions cut 7 bases from V and 4 bases from J, with 19 bases between. This CDR3 has 15 amino acids. The DNA of the CDR3 is TGTGCCAGCATCCCCGGGGGTCGAGGTGGCTATGGCTACACCTTC. It is translated as CASIPGGRGGYGYTF.